A few counts support the clone carrying this T cell receptor (beta chain). As yet, its antigen is unknown. Investigators reverse transcribed all isolated RNA, so they sequenced expressed TCRB transcripts. Only in-frame clones appear in the TCRdb table, and some are missing; sequencing was by immunoSEQ multiplex PCR. The top ten hold about 0.02% of the sample, which has about 240,000 clones, roughly 14% seen once. These data are taken from a study of beta chain features in type 1 diabetes. The CDR3 contains 15 residues. CDR1 is SNHLY and CDR2 is FYNNEI in the germline V gene. V was clipped by 6 bases and J by 0 bases; unmatched bases: 5. One heparinised draw, averaging roughly 0.12 L, was taken per donor. Study-level results: The study found moderately but significantly shorter TCRB CDR3s in all four CD4+ subsets of Type 1 diabetes patients. Junctions at VDJ sites from type 1 diabetes patients had fewer insertions and more deletions.

This chain links TRBV2 with TRBJ2-1; 7 nucleotides agree with TRBD2. Sequencing input: naive CD4+ T cells from blood. The receptor comes from a man aged 25-45 years with type 1 diabetes. The DNA of the CDR3 is TGTGCCAGCAGGGGGGAGGGAAACTCCTACAATGAGCAGTTCTTC. Translation gives CASRGEGNSYNEQFF.